These 24 T cell receptor beta chains originate from one sample sequenced in a study of CD8+CD57+ T cells in acquired aplastic anemia. Genomic DNA constituted the template upon which TCR beta VDJ and CDR3 profiling was performed. Each CDR3 protein gets one entry after TCRdb re-called the reads with MiXCR. The sample contains 33,000 or so distinct CDR3 sequences, roughly 77% of which appear only once. Input material: sorted CD4+, CD8+, or CD8+CD57+ T cells (not recorded which) from PBMCs. These receptors were collected from a human donor in good health, serving as a control.

This clonotype was counted a few times. Here the CDR3 DNA reads TGTGCCACCAGTGATACCGGGACAGGGGAAGATACGCAGTATTTT. Translated: CATSDTGTGEDTQYF. The chain links TRBV24-1 to TRBJ2-3, with 10 positions matching TRBD1. V lost 3 bases, J lost 5 bases, and 4 bases stayed unmatched. This CDR3 has 15 amino acids. CDR1 and CDR2 from the germline V gene are KGHDR and SFDVKD.

The rearrangement links TRBV19 to TRBJ1-1; no reliable D call. The CDR3 is made up of 13 amino acids. V gave up 2 bases and J gave up 6 bases, with 10 bases separating them. Per germline, CDR1 LNHDA and CDR2 SQIVND (reference sequence). Here the CDR3 reads CASSIIEGSEAFF. CDR3 sequence (DNA): TGTGCCAGTAGTATAATTGAGGGTTCTGAAGCTTTCTTT.

The genes are TRBV9 and TRBJ1-3; a weak D match, TRBD1 (6 bases). CDR1 and CDR2 (germline): SGDLS, YYNGEE. The V end was cut by 4 bases, the J end by 4 bases, with 15 bases between. The CDR3 runs 15 residues. CDR3 region: CASSRRTARGNTIYF. The CDR3 coding sequence is TGTGCCAGCAGCCGGAGGACAGCACGAGGAAACACCATATATTTT.

The rearrangement joins TRBV2 to TRBJ1-1, with a tentative D call TRBD1 (6 bases). The CDR3 contains 14 residues. The germline V gene has CDR1 SNHLY and CDR2 FYNNEI. Trimming cost V 7 bases and J 8 bases, with 20 bases left between them. This CDR3 reads CASKLRQGFSEAFF. The CDR3 coding sequence is TGTGCCAGCAAACTAAGGCAGGGGTTCTCCGAAGCTTTCTTT.

The chain combines TRBV4-3 with TRBJ2-7, with 11 bases matching TRBD1. CDR1 and CDR2 from the germline V gene are LGHNA and YSLEER. The CDR3 contains 15 residues. V was pared by 1 base and J by 5 bases, with 4 bases of the junction left unmatched. The CDR3 is CASSQGTGGANEQYF. The CDR3 DNA follows: TGCGCCAGCAGCCAAGGGACAGGGGGCGCGAACGAGCAGTACTTC.

The gene calls are TRBV10-2 and TRBJ1-6; no clear D gene. Germline V gene sequence: CDR1 WSHSY, CDR2 SAAADI. With 1 base removed from V and 3 bases from J, the gap between germline ends came to 10 bases. The length of the CDR3 is 16 residues. The CDR3 region is CASSEYGGHYNSPLHF. As DNA, the CDR3 is TGCGCCAGCAGTGAGTACGGAGGTCACTATAATTCACCCCTCCACTTT.

The V and J genes are TRBV24-1 and TRBJ2-3; tentatively, D is TRBD1 or TRBD2 (5 bases each). Per germline, CDR1 KGHDR and CDR2 SFDVKD. Trimming cost V 2 bases and J 12 bases, with 11 bases left between them. The length of the CDR3 is 12 residues. The CDR3 DNA reads as TGTGCCACCAGTGATTCCGGGACGCTTCAGTATTTT. This codes for CATSDSGTLQYF.

In this sample, this clonotype turned up once. The chain couples TRBV10-3 to TRBJ2-5, with 12 bases aligning to TRBD2. The CDR3 extends over 15 amino acids. From germline, CDR1 is ENHRY and CDR2 SYGVKD. Trimming took 5 bases from V and 5 from J; bases not matched to a gene: 6. The CDR3 is CAISPSGRAGETQYF. In nucleotides, the CDR3 is TGTGCCATCAGTCCTAGCGGGAGGGCCGGGGAGACCCAGTACTTC.

This clonotype showed up just a few times. The V call is TRBV10-3, the J call TRBJ2-1; TRBD2 matches at 7 bases. The germline V gene has CDR1 ENHRY and CDR2 SYGVKD. This CDR3 region has 12 residues. V lost 6 bases, J lost 9 bases, and 5 bases stayed unmatched. CDR3 bases: TGTGCCATCAGCGCGGGAGAGGGTGAGCAGTTCTTC. Translated: CAISAGEGEQFF.

This clonotype was seen just once. The chain has TRBV5-1 and TRBJ2-5; D is possibly TRBD1 (6 bases). Trimming pared 2 bases from V and 7 bases from J, leaving 15 bases between. This CDR3 is 14 amino acids long. Germline values: CDR1 SGHRS, CDR2 YFSETQ. The CDR3 spells CASSLGGDVGTQYF. The CDR3 nucleotides are TGCGCCAGCAGCTTAGGGGGAGACGTTGGGACCCAGTACTTC.

The DNA of the CDR3 is TGTGCCACCAGCAGAGATCTTGGCAGGGGGAGGATTCAGCCCCAGCATTTT. Translating gives CATSRDLGRGRIQPQHF. The V gene is TRBV15, the J gene TRBJ1-5; TRBD1 agrees at 7 bases. The V and J ends lost 0 bases and 6 bases, in that order; junction bases with no gene match: 11. This CDR3 has 17 residues. Looked up from germline, CDR1 is LNHNV and CDR2 is YYDKDF (reference sequence). Full variable domain (rest looked up from reference TRBV15 and TRBJ1-5): DAMVIQNPRYQVTQFGKPVTLSCSQTLNHNVMYWYQQKSSQAPKLLFHYYDKDFNNEADTPDNFQSRRPNTSFCFLDIRSPGLGDTAMYLCATSRDLGRGRIQPQHFGDGTRLSIL.

By share, this clonotype ranks as medium-sized. The chain joins TRBV29-1 to TRBJ1-2, with a tentative D call TRBD1 (6 bases). In germline, CDR1 is SQVTM, CDR2 ANQGSEA. The CDR3 runs to 13 residues. V was clipped by 7 bases and J by 0 bases, with 12 bases between them. The CDR3 protein is CSAQDSPNYGYTF. The CDR3 region has the DNA TGCAGCGCTCAGGACAGCCCTAACTATGGCTACACCTTC.

The CDR3 DNA follows: TGTGCCAGCAGTGGCCCTAGTGGGAGCACTGAAGCTTTCTTT. The encoded protein is CASSGPSGSTEAFF. J is TRBJ1-1 and V is TRBV25-1; the D is unclear. V lost 4 bases to trimming and J lost 4 bases, with 13 bases between them. The V gene's germline CDR1 is MGHDK and CDR2 SYGVNS. This CDR3 has 14 amino acids.

The chain has TRBV15 and TRBJ2-1, with 8 bases matching TRBD2. Germline V CDR1 and CDR2: LNHNV, YYDKDF (reference sequence). The V gene end was trimmed by 9 bases and the J gene end by 2 bases; junction bases not matched to a gene: 15. The CDR3 has 17 residues. The CDR3 loop reads CATRRERGTFTYNEQFF. CDR3 DNA sequence: TGTGCCACTAGGCGCGAGCGGGGGACCTTCACCTACAATGAGCAGTTCTTC. Drawing the rest from reference TRBV15 and TRBJ2-1, the complete variable domain is DAMVIQNPRYQVTQFGKPVTLSCSQTLNHNVMYWYQQKSSQAPKLLFHYYDKDFNNEADTPDNFQSRRPNTSFCFLDIRSPGLGDTAMYLCATRRERGTFTYNEQFFGPGTRLTVL.

J is TRBJ1-3 and V is TRBV6-1, with D possibly TRBD1 on 6 matching bases. With 6 bases removed from V and 0 bases from J, the gap between germline ends came to 12 bases. The CDR3 extends over 15 amino acids. The V gene's germline CDR1 is MNHNS and CDR2 SASEGT. The DNA for the CDR3 is TGTGCCAGCAGGCTGACAGGAGTCTCTGGAAACACCATATATTTT. It encodes CASRLTGVSGNTIYF.

The chain uses TRBV6-2 or TRBV6-3 and TRBJ1-5, with D uncertain. There are 13 residues in the CDR3. The V and J ends lost 5 bases and 0 bases respectively, with 5 bases between them. Germline-derived CDR1 and CDR2 are MNHEY and SVGEGT. The CDR3: CASSRASNQPQHF. DNA of the CDR3: TGTGCCAGCAGTAGGGCTAGCAATCAGCCCCAGCATTTT.

V is TRBV15 and J is TRBJ1-6; D is ambiguous. The CDR3 contains 15 residues. V shed 0 bases and J shed 6 bases, with 9 bases lying between them. Looked up from germline, CDR1 is LNHNV and CDR2 is YYDKDF (reference sequence). Written as DNA, the CDR3 is TGTGCCACCAGCAGAGAGGGCTCTAGTAATTCACCCCTCCACTTT. Residues: CATSREGSSNSPLHF.

This clonotype was picked up a small number of times. The chain employs TRBV7-9 and TRBJ1-4; D perhaps matches TRBD1 (5 bases). The germline V gene has CDR1 SEHNR and CDR2 FQNEAQ (reference sequence). With 1 base removed from V and 7 bases from J, the gap between germline ends came to 7 bases. The CDR3 totals 13 residues. The CDR3: CASSLGGAEKLFF. The CDR3 DNA follows: TGTGCCAGCAGCTTAGGGGGCGCTGAAAAACTGTTTTTT.

A single count supports this clonotype. The chain couples TRBV29-1 to TRBJ2-7, with 8 positions matching TRBD1. Germline-derived CDR1 and CDR2 are SQVTM and ANQGSEA. CDR3 length: 12 residues. The trim removed 4 bases at V and 4 bases at J, leaving 3 bases unmatched. In DNA form, the CDR3 reads TGCAGCGTTGTCGGGACAGGATACGAGCAGTACTTC. Translating gives CSVVGTGYEQYF.

The chain links TRBV10-2 to TRBJ2-5, with 14 nucleotides matching TRBD2. The V and J ends lost 6 bases and 2 bases, in that order; junction bases with no gene match: 8. The CDR3 runs 17 residues. Germline lookup yields CDR1 WSHSY and CDR2 SAAADI. CDR3 sequence (DNA): TGCGCCAGCAGGGGGACTAGCGGGGGCCCATCTCAAGAGACCCAGTACTTC. Amino acid sequence: CASRGTSGGPSQETQYF.

The chain joins TRBV25-1 to TRBJ2-5, with TRBD2 as a possible D gene (5 bases). The V end was cut by 6 bases, the J end by 1 base, with 12 bases between. The CDR3 loop spans 14 amino acids. Germline assignment: CDR1 MGHDK and CDR2 SYGVNS. The DNA for the CDR3 is TGTGCCAGCAGCTACGGCCGGGGCCAAGAGACCCAGTACTTC. Its protein is CASSYGRGQETQYF.

V usage is TRBV7-9 and J usage is TRBJ2-5, with 12 bases lining up with TRBD2. Germline values: CDR1 SEHNR, CDR2 FQNEAQ (reference sequence). The CDR3 has 16 residues. Trimming at V came to 5 bases and at J to 5 bases, leaving 9 bases not matched to a gene. The CDR3 nucleotides read TGTGCCAGCAGCGAGGGACTAGCGGGTCCCACGGAGACCCAGTACTTC. Its translation: CASSEGLAGPTETQYF.

With regard to this clonotype: This may be a read error: a much more frequent sequence differs by one nucleotide. J is TRBJ2-5 and V is TRBV25-1; D might be TRBD2 (5 bases). V gave up 2 bases and J gave up 3 bases, with 16 bases separating them. This CDR3 contains 16 residues. Germline V gives CDR1 MGHDK, CDR2 SYGVNS. CDR3 sequence reads: CASSEPPGGSEETQYF. The CDR3 coding sequence is TGTGCCAGCAGTGAACCCCCTGGTGGGAGTGAAGAGACCCAGTACTTC.

J is TRBJ2-5 and V is TRBV20-1, with D possibly being TRBD2 (6 bases). Germline-derived CDR1 and CDR2 are DFQATT and SNEGSKA (reference sequence). V lost 4 bases, J lost 1 base, and 19 bases lay in between. The CDR3 covers 16 residues. CDR3 bases: TGCAGTGCTATCCCGCGGGACGGATACTCCCAAGAGACCCAGTACTTC. This sequence encodes CSAIPRDGYSQETQYF.